This T cell receptor beta chain was identified during a study of cytomegalovirus exposure and HLA in healthy donors. Study-wide points: According to the study, approximately 150 TCR beta chains were cytomegalovirus-associated.

CDR3 length: 20 residues. V was cut by 5 bases and J by 0 bases, with 26 bases left in between. Germline values: CDR1 SNHLY, CDR2 FYNNEI. Comments on this clone: Its specificity is not known.

PCR was performed using 60 Vbeta and 13 Jbeta primers. Sequenced by immunoSEQ multiplex PCR; TCRdb stores in-frame clones only, minus some. The sample includes about 62,000 clones, approximately 89% of them seen just once. This chain links TRBV2 with TRBJ2-1; D tentatively reads TRBD1 or TRBD2 (10 bases each). The clonotype was recovered from a young man in good health and CMV-seronegative. Sequenced sample: PBMCs. The CDR3 DNA sequence: TGTGCCAGCAGTATGGGTCGACAGGGGGCTAGCGGGAGCTCCTACAATGAGCAGTTCTTC. This codes for CASSMGRQGASGSSYNEQFF.